The sequence of this TCR beta chain was determined in a study of Ad26.COV2.S vaccination and SARS-CoV-2 variants. For the study at large: Ad26.COV2.S arm of COV1001 included the donor. Overall study results and limits: After vaccination, reports described spike-specific CD8+ and CD4+ T cell responses as showing substantial breadth. Vaccine recipients and placebo recipients showed similar non-spike TCR breadth. Placebo recipients showed lower spike-specific TCR breadth than vaccinees.

Trimming shortened V by 4 bases and J by 9 bases, and 17 bases separated the two germline ends. This CDR3 spans 14 amino acids. Germline CDR1 and CDR2: SGHNT and YYREEE (reference sequence). Assay: immunoSEQ multiplex PCR; the TCRdb copy retains only in-frame clones and omits some. Among around 450,000 clones listed, roughly nine tenths were seen once. Indicated treatment: roughly 18 received Ad26.COV2.S at low or high dose, single or two shots; 5 received placebo; per-sample allocation not given. At day 63 after the first vaccine or placebo injection, samples were drawn. As to this clone: Its target is not known.

V gene TRBV5-4 combines with J gene TRBJ2-1; TRBD2 might be the D (6 bases). This TCR was sampled from a person aged 18 to 65 who received the Ad26.COV2.S COVID-19 vaccine or a placebo. This specimen was peripheral blood, taken in a trial of Ad26.COV2.S vaccine versus placebo. For the CDR3, the DNA is TGTGCCAGCAGCACGATGCGGGGATGGGGTGAGCAGTTCTTC. It is translated as CASSTMRGWGEQFF.